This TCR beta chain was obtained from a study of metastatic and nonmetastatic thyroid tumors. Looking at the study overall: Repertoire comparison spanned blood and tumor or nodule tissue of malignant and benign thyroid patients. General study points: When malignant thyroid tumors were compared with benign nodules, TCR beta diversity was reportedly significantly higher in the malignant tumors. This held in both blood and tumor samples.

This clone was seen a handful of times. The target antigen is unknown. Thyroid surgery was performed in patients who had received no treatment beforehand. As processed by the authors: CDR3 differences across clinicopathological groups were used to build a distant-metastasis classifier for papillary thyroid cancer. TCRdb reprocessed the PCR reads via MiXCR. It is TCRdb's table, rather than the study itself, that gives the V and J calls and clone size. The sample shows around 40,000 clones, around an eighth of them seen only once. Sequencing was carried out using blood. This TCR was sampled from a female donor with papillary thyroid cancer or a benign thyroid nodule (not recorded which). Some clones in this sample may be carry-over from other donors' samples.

CDR3 sequence reads: CASSYQWEKLFF. CDR3 nucleotides: TGTGCCAGCAGTTATCAGTGGGAAAAACTGTTTTTT. This chain uses TRBV6-9 with TRBJ1-4; D ambiguous. V lost 2 bases and J lost 8, with 6 bases in between. The CDR3 covers 12 residues. Germline V CDR1 and CDR2: MNHGY, SVAAGI.